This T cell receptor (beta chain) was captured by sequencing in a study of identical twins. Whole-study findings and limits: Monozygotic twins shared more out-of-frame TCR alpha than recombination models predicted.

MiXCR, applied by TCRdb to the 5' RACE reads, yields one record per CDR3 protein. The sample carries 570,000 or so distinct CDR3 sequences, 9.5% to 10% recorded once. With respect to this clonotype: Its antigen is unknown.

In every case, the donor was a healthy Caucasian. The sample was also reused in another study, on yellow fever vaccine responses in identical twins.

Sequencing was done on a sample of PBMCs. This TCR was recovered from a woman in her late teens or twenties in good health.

The CDR3 reads CSAPTWRGATYNEQFF. CDR3 sequence (DNA): TGCAGTGCCCCTACGTGGCGGGGGGCGACCTACAATGAGCAGTTCTTC. This sequence joins TRBV20-1 and TRBJ2-1, with 8 bases lining up with TRBD2. Germline V lookup: CDR1 DFQATT, CDR2 SNEGSKA (reference sequence). The CDR3 totals 16 residues. Trimming removed 6 bases from V and 2 bases from J; junction bases left unmatched: 12.